This TCR beta chain comes out of a study of T cell responses to AZD1222 COVID-19 vaccine. Study context: Recipients boosted at about 4 weeks or about 12 weeks are pooled.

The data were produced by immunoSEQ multiplex PCR, yet TCRdb's version contains in-frame clones alone and is incomplete. The sample has around 140,000 clones, over 75% seen once. The CDR3 extends over 15 amino acids. After removal of 6 bases from V and 5 bases from J, the junction contained 11 bases not matched to a gene. Germline CDR1 and CDR2: MDHEN and SYDVKM. This chain links TRBV28 with TRBJ1-2; 8 nucleotides align to TRBD1. This sample comprised peripheral blood, obtained on day 0 of AZD1222 vaccination. The TCR originated in an adult in good health. The CDR3 here is CASRSPGGGFYGYTF. CDR3 DNA sequence: TGTGCCAGCAGGTCCCCAGGGGGCGGATTTTATGGCTACACCTTC.